This TCR beta chain was documented in a study of naive and memory T cell subsets. Findings and limits, study-wide: Potentially, T cell activation and differentiation skew this RNA-based measurement.

A UMI-containing oligonucleotide was joined by 3' ligation to the TCR cDNA template. This clonotype came up many times. No antigen is known for it. Per the germline V gene, CDR1 is MNHEY and CDR2 is SVGAGI. V shed 6 bases and J shed 6 bases, with 21 bases lying between them. The CDR3 spans 16 residues. Four PCR rounds used nested alpha and beta constant region primers plus the SP2 primer. Blood and skin TCR RNA was reverse transcribed with alpha and beta constant primers. TCRdb analysed the 5' RACE reads with MiXCR anew, one entry per CDR3 protein. The data contain tens of thousands of distinct CDR3 sequences, around 7.3% of them seen just once; the ten biggest clones take up around 9.6%.

The J gene is TRBJ2-1, the V gene TRBV6-5; possible D gene TRBD1, 6 bases. The sequence derives from a male donor in good health. CDR3 amino acids: CASRWGRLTPINEQFF. In DNA, the CDR3 is TGTGCCAGCAGATGGGGGCGCCTCACACCCATCAATGAGCAGTTCTTC.